The sequence of this T cell receptor (beta chain) was determined in a study of OX40 agonist ivuxolimab in advanced cancers. Study findings and constraints: Those patients achieving a partial response at 0.1-3.0 mg/kg showed among the lowest clonal expansion.

Turning to this clone: What it binds is not known.

V lost 3 bases, J lost 1 base, and 6 bases lay in between. CDR3 size: 13 residues. Germline values: CDR1 SEHNR, CDR2 FQNEAQ (reference sequence). Repertoires were generated with immunoSEQ multiplex PCR, while TCRdb's copy carries only in-frame clones and drops some. Here the sample spans 65,000 to 80,000 clones, 86% being singletons. This chain joins TRBV7-9 and TRBJ1-1; tentatively, D is TRBD1 (5 bases). This TCR was recovered from an adult with an advanced solid tumor such as melanoma, head and neck, liver or kidney cancer. Source: CD4+ or CD8+ T cells sorted from blood, taken in a trial of the OX40 agonist ivuxolimab. The CDR3 coding sequence is TGTGCCAGCAGCTTTCAGGGGAACACTGAAGCTTTCTTT. This sequence encodes CASSFQGNTEAFF.